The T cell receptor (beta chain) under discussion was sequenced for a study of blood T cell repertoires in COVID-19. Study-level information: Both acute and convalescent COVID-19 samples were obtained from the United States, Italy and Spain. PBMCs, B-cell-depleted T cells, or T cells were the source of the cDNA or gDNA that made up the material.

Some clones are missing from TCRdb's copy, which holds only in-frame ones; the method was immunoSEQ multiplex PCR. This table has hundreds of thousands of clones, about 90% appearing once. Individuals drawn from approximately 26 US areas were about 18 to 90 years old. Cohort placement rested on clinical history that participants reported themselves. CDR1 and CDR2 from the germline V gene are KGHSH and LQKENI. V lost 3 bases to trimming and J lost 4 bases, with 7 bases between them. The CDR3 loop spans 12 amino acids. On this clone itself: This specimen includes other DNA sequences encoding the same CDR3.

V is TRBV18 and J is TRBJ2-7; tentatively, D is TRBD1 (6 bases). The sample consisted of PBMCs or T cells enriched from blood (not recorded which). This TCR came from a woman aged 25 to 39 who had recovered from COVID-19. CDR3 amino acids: CASSPTGYEQYF. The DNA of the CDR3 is TGTGCCAGCTCACCCACAGGGTACGAGCAGTACTTC.